This T cell receptor beta chain stems from a study of chemoradiotherapy in HPV16-positive cancers (dated by TCRdb to between 2021 and 2023). With regard to the full study: Functional T-cell assays on cells from two HPV16-positive patients defined candidate HPV-specific T-cell clones and common TCR motifs. Whether T-cell immunity against the HPV oncoproteins E6 and E7 changes during chemoradiotherapy and whether survival is affected by this immunity were examined in the study. The candidate HPV-specific TCRs and motifs were subsequently tracked in TCR repertoires obtained from 65 to 95 patients with HPV-related cancers. Study-level results and caveats: The survival association was reported for HPV16-positive patients, and the functional definition of HPV-specific T cells was derived from only a couple of HPV16-positive patients. In HPV16-positive patients, expansion of HPV-responsive T cells during chemoradiotherapy was associated with improved recurrence-free survival. Expansion of candidate HPV-specific clones and E7-related TCR motifs was observed in the tumor microenvironment during treatment, whereas no such expansion was observed for non-HPV-specific T cells.

V is clipped by 7 bases and J by 6 bases, and the sequence between their germline boundaries is 7 bases long. From a lookup of the germline V gene, CDR1 and CDR2 are LGHNT and FRNRAP. From its cysteine to its phenylalanine, the CDR3 spans 11 amino acids. The CDR3 DNA has 33 bases and is translated from base 1. The method was the immunoSEQ multiplex PCR assay. The immuneACCESS repertoire file appears here via TCRdb, limited to in-frame rearrangements. These files lack a portion of the clones; in checked studies, under half of the deficit traces to unresolved V genes, and the cause of the others is not known. This sample comprises approximately 35,000 clones, around 80% of them detected only once. The ten largest account for roughly 3.8% of the sample. Because repertoires were sampled repeatedly during chemoradiotherapy, clonal expansion in the tumor microenvironment could be followed. Turning to this clone: Its antigen is unknown. No much larger clone exists at a distance of one base, and base qualities are not known.

Here the chain combines TRBV12-5 and TRBJ1-5; the D gene cannot be named for sure. This sample comprised blood, obtained from a patient who underwent chemoradiotherapy. This receptor was obtained from a human donor with HPV-associated anogenital cancer. The CDR3 corresponds to CASAHGQPQHF. The DNA sequence reads TGTGCTAGTGCCCACGGTCAGCCCCAGCATTTT.